The source of this TCR beta chain is a study of blood T cell repertoires in COVID-19. Study details: From T cells, B-cell-depleted T cells, or PBMCs came the material, which was cDNA or gDNA.

The study drew participants aged about 18 to 89 years from approximately 25 US areas. Clones were sequenced by immunoSEQ multiplex PCR, and TCRdb holds only the in-frame ones, with some missing. This table holds some 300,000 clones, 85% to 95% found once. The germline V and J ends were trimmed by 0 bases and 10 bases, with 10 bases remaining between them. From germline, CDR1 is LGHNA and CDR2 YSLEER. The CDR3 loop spans 14 amino acids. This sequence joins TRBV4-3 and TRBJ1-6; D gene ambiguous. The TCR comes from a woman in her 30s who had been exposed to COVID-19. The sequenced sample consisted of PBMCs or T cells enriched from blood (not recorded which). CDR3 nucleotides: TGCGCCAGCAGCCAAGATCGGGTGCAGTCACCCCTCCACTTT. Translation: CASSQDRVQSPLHF.